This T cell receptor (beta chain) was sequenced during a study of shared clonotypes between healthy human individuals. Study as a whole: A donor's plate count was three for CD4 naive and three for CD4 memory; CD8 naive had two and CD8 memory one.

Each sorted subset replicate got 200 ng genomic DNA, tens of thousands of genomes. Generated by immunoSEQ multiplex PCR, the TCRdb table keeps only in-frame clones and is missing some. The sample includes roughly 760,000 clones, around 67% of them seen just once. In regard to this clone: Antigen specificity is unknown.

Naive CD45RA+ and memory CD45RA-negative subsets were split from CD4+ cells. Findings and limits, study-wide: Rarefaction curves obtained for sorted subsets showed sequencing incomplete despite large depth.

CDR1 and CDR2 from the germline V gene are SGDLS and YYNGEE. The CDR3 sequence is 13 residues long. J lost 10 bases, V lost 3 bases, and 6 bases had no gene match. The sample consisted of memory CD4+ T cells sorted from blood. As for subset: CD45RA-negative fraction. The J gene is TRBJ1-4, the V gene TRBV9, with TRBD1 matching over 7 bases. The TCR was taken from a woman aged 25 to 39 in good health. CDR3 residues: CASSEGTAAKLFF. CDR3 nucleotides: TGTGCCAGCAGCGAGGGGACAGCCGCAAAACTGTTTTTT.